A selection of T cell receptor beta chains follows, all from one sample in a study of OX40 agonist ivuxolimab in advanced cancers. Repertoires were generated with immunoSEQ multiplex PCR, while TCRdb's copy carries only in-frame clones and drops some. The table records about 48,000 clones, 80% to 90% of them present only once. Specimen: CD4+ or CD8+ T cells sorted from blood, collected in a trial of the OX40 agonist ivuxolimab. The receptors shown here come from an adult with an advanced solid tumor such as melanoma, head and neck, liver or kidney cancer. Both conserved end residues are part of each CDR3. Each record gives: clone size, J gene, V gene, D gene, CDR3 protein, CDR3 DNA. A D gene is named only where the DNA matches it firmly. Some rows mark clone size as missing; the rest say once, few, many or name a class of expanded clone.

>.|TRBJ2-7|TRBV16|.
CASSQSVADPWGLEQYF
TGTGCCAGCAGCCAATCCGTTGCCGACCCGTGGGGGCTCGAGCAGTACTTC
>.|TRBJ2-7|TRBV10-1|.
CASRAVSYEQYF
TGCGCCAGCAGGGCAGTCTCCTACGAGCAGTACTTC
>few|TRBJ1-4|TRBV2|.
CASSEGRGKLFF
TGTGCCAGCAGTGAAGGAAGGGGAAAACTGTTTTTT
>.|TRBJ1-6|TRBV5-6|.
CASSLRGYNSPLHF
TGTGCCAGCAGCCTCAGGGGATATAATTCACCCCTCCACTTT
>.|TRBJ2-7|TRBV5-8|.
CASSLDLNEQYF
TGTGCCAGCAGCTTGGATCTCAACGAGCAGTACTTC
>.|TRBJ1-6|TRBV15|.
CATSRVNNSPLHF
TGTGCCACCAGCAGAGTTAATAATTCACCCCTCCACTTT
>.|TRBJ2-1|TRBV5-6|.
CASSFFQGNPRGYNEQFF
TGTGCCAGCAGCTTTTTTCAGGGTAACCCCCGGGGCTACAATGAGCAGTTCTTC
>.|TRBJ2-2|TRBV7-9|TRBD1
CASSWSDRGGGELFF
TGTGCCAGCAGCTGGAGCGACAGGGGAGGCGGGGAGCTGTTTTTT
>.|TRBJ2-2|TRBV19|.
CASSIVLGVAGELFF
TGTGCCAGTAGTATAGTGCTCGGGGTAGCCGGGGAGCTGTTTTTT
>.|TRBJ2-3|TRBV28|TRBD2
CASSSSGSFRTDTQYF
TGTGCCAGCAGCTCGAGCGGGAGTTTTCGCACAGATACGCAGTATTTT
>.|TRBJ2-2|TRBV11-2|.
CASSLGVRGSNTGELFF
TGTGCCAGCAGCTTAGGGGTGAGAGGCTCGAACACCGGGGAGCTGTTTTTT